This TCR beta chain was recorded in a study of blood T cells in healthy people across ages. A sample-barcoded 5' primer and a J-beta primer mix were used in a second PCR of roughly 7 to 12 cycles. Via MiXCR, TCRdb re-called the 5' RACE reads, giving one row per CDR3 protein. Altogether roughly 730,000 distinct CDR3 sequences are present, roughly three fifths being singletons, with the ten largest covering roughly 26%. No fewer than 5.5 micrograms of total RNA were isolated from every sample. V lost 5 bases and J lost 2; bases outside the gene matches: 2. This CDR3 comprises 13 residues. Germline CDR1 is LGHDT and CDR2 is YNNKEL (reference sequence). This clonotype was seen a handful of times.

Sequencing was carried out using blood. The V gene is TRBV3-1, the J gene TRBJ1-2, with 7 bases aligning to TRBD1. The receptor's source is a middle-aged man in good health. As DNA, the CDR3 is TGTGCCAGCAGCGAACAGGGGAACTATGGCTACACCTTC. The encoded protein is CASSEQGNYGYTF.